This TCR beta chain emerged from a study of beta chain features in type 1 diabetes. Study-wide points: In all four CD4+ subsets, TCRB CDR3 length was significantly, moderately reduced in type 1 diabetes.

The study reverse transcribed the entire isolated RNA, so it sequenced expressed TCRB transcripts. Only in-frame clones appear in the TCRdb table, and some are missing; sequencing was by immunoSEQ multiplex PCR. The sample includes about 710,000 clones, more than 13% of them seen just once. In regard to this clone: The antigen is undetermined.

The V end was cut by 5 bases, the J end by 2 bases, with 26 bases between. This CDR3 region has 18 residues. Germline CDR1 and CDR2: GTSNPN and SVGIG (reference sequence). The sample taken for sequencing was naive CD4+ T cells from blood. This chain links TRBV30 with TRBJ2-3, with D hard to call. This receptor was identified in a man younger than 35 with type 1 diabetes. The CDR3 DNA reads TGTGCCTGGGATTTGGGATGGACCTCGCTTGGGGACACAGATACGCAGTATTTT. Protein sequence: CAWDLGWTSLGDTDTQYF.